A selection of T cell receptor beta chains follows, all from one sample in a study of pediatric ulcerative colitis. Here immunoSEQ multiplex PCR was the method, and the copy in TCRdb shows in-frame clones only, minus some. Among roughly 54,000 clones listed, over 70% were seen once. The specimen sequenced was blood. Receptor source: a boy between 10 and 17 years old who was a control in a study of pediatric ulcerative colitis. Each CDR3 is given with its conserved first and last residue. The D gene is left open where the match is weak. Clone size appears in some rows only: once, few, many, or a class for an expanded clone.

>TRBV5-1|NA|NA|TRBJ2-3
TGCGCCAGCAGCTTAACGACAAGGAGCACAGATACGCAGTATTTT
CASSLTTRSTDTQYF
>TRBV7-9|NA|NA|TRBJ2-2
TGTGCCAGCAGCTTAGTATCGCAGGGCCCGAACACCGGGGAGCTGTTTTTT
CASSLVSQGPNTGELFF
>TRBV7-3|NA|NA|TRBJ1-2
TGTGCCAGCAGCCGCGGGACGACAATCGGCTATGGCTACACCTTC
CASSRGTTIGYGYTF
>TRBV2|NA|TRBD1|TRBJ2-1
TGTGCCAGCAGTGCCGGGACAGGGGGCCATGAGCAGTTCTTC
CASSAGTGGHEQFF
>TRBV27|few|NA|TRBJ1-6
TGTGCCAGCAGCTCCGCCGGGGCTTATAATTCACCCCTCCACTTT
CASSSAGAYNSPLHF
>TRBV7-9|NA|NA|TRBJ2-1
TGTGCCAGCAACCTATGGATCAATGAGCAGTTCTTC
CASNLWINEQFF
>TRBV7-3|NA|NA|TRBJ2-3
TGTGCCAGCAGCTTAAATGGGGTCGGCACAGATACGCAGTATTTT
CASSLNGVGTDTQYF
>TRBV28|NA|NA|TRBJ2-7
TGTGCCAGCAGTTTATACGAACAGTTCTCCTACGAGCAGTACTTC
CASSLYEQFSYEQYF
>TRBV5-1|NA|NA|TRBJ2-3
TGCGCCAGCAGTTATAGGGGGCCCCGGGAGGGTTTCGGCACAGATACGCAGTATTTT
CASSYRGPREGFGTDTQYF
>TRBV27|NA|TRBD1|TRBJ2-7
TGTGCCAGCAGTTCGGACAGGGGGGTAGAATACGAGCAGTACTTC
CASSSDRGVEYEQYF
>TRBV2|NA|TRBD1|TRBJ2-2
TGTGCCAGCAGTGCCGGGACAGGGAGGACCGGGGAGCTGTTTTTT
CASSAGTGRTGELFF